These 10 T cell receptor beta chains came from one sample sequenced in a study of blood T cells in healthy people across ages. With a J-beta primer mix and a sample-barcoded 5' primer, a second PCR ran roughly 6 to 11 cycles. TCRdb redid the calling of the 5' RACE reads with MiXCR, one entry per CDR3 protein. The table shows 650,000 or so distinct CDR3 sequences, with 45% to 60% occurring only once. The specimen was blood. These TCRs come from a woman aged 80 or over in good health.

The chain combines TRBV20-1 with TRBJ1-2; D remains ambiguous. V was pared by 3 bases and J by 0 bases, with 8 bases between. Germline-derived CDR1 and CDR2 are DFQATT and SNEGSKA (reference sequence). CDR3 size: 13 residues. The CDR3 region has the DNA TGCAGTGCTAGCTGGGATACTAACTATGGCTACACCTTC. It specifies CSASWDTNYGYTF.

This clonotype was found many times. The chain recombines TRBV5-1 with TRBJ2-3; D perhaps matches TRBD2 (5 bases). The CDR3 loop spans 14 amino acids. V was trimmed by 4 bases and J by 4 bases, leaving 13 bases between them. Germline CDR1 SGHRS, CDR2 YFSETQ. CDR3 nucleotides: TGCGCCAGCAGCGAGGCGGGTACGGCAGATACGCAGTATTTT. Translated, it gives CASSEAGTADTQYF.

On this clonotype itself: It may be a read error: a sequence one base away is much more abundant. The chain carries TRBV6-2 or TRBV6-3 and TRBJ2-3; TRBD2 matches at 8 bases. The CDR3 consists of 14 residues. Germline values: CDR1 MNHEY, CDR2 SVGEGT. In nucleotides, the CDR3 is TGTGCCAGCAGCGGGGGGGCCGCCACAGGTACGCAGTATTTT. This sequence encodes CASSGGAATGTQYF.

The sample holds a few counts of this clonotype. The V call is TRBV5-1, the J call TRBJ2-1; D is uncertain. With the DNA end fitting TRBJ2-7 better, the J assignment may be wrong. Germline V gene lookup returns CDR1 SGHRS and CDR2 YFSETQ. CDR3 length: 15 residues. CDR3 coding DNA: TGCGCCAGCATGCCGGGTGGAAGCTCCTACAATGAGCAGTACTTC. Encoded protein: CASMPGGSSYNEQYF.

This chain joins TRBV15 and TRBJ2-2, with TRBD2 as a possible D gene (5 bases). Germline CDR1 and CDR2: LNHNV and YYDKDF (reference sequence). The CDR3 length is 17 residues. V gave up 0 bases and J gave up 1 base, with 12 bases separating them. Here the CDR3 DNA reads TGTGCCACCAGCAGAGATTTCCTCGCGGGGAACACCGGGGAGCTGTTTTTT. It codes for CATSRDFLAGNTGELFF.

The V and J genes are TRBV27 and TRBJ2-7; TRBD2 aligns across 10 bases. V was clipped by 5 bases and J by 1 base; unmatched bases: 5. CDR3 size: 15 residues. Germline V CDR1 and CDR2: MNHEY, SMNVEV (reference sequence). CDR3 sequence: CASSGAGGPSYEQYF. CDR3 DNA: TGTGCCAGCAGTGGAGCGGGGGGGCCGTCCTACGAGCAGTACTTC.

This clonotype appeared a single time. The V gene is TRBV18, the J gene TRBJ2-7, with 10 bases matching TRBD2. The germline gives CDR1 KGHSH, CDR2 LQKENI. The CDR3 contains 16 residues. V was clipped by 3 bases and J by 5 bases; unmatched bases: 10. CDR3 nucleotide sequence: TGTGCCAGCTCACCTGCTAGCGGGAGTCGTGGCAACGAGCAGTACTTC. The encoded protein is CASSPASGSRGNEQYF.

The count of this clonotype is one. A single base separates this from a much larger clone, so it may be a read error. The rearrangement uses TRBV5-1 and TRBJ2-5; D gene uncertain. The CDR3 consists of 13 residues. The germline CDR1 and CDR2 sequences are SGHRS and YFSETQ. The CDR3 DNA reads TGCGCCAGCAGCCCTCTACCTCAAGAGCCCCAGTACTTC. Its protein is CASSPLPQEPQYF. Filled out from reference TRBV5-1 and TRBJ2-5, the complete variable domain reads KAGVTQTPRYLIKTRGQQVTLSCSPISGHRSVSWYQQTPGQGLQFLFEYFSETQRNKGNFPGRFSGRQFSNSRSEMNVSTLELGDSALYLCASSPLPQEPQYFGPGTRLLVL.

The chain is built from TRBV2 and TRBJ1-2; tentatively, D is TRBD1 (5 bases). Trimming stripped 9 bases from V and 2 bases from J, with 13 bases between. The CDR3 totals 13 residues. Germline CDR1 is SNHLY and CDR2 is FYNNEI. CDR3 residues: CARNRGVNYGYTF. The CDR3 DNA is TGTGCCAGGAATAGAGGGGTGAACTATGGCTACACCTTC.

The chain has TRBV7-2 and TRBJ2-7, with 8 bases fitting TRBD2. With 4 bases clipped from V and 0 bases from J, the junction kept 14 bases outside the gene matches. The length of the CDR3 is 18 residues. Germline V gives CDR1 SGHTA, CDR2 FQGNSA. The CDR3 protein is CASSYRPPGGALSYEQYF. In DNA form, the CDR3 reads TGTGCCAGCAGCTATCGGCCCCCGGGGGGGGCTCTCTCCTACGAGCAGTACTTC.